Sequencing of this T cell receptor beta chain was carried out in a study of shared clonotypes between healthy human individuals. General study points: The generation probabilities recorded for non-shared clonotypes fell below those of clonotypes shared by all four donors.

In the case of this clone: Antigen unknown.

The CDR3 has 13 residues. Looked up from germline, CDR1 is MNHEY and CDR2 is SVGAGI. Trimming left V 6 bases short and J 3 bases short, with 11 bases between. Genomic DNA (from each subset) was split evenly across several immunoSEQ plates. Profiling relied on immunoSEQ multiplex PCR, and the TCRdb table lists in-frame clones only, not all of them. Of roughly 1,000,000 clones listed, approximately 78% are singletons. J is TRBJ1-2 and V is TRBV6-5, with D uncertain. The sequence came from a man aged 18 to 29 in good health. Some clones in this sample may be carry-over from other donors' samples. Sequenced sample: memory CD4+ T cells from PBMCs. Subset noted: CD45RA-negative fraction. The CDR3 DNA reads as TGTGCCAGCAGGACCCCCGGGCACTATGGCTACACCTTC. Its translation: CASRTPGHYGYTF.